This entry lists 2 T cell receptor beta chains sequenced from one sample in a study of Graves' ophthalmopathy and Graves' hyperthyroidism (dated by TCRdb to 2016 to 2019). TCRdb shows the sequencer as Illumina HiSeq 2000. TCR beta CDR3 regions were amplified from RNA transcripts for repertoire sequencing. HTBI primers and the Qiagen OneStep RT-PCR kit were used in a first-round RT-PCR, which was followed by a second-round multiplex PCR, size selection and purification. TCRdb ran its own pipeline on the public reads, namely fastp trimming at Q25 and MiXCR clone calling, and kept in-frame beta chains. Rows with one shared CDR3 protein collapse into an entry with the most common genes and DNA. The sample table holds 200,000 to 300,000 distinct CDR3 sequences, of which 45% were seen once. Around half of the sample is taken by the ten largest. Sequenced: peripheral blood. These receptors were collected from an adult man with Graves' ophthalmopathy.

The DNA of the CDR3 is TGCAGTGCTGGACAGTATGGAAACACCATATATTTT. Its translation: CSAGQYGNTIYF. This chain uses TRBV20-1 with TRBJ1-3; perhaps TRBD1 as D (6 bases). The germline V and J ends were trimmed by 5 bases and 3 bases, with 8 bases remaining between them. This CDR3 is built from 12 residues. In germline, CDR1 is DFQATT, CDR2 SNEGSKA (reference sequence).

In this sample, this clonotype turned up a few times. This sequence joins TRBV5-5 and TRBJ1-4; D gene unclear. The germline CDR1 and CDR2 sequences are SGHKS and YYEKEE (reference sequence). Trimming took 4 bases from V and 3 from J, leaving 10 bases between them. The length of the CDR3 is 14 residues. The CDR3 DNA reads TGTGCCAGCAGCCCGCAAGTGGCTAATGAAAAACTGTTTTTT. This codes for CASSPQVANEKLFF.